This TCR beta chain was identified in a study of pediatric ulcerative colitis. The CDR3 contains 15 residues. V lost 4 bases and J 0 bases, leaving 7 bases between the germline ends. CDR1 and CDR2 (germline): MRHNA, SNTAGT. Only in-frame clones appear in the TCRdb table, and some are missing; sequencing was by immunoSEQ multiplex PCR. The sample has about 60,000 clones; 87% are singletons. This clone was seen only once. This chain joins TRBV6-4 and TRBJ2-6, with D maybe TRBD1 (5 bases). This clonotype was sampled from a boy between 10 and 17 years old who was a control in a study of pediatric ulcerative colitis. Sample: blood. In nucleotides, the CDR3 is TGTGCCAGCAGTGGGACAAACTCTGGGGCCAACGTCCTGACTTTC. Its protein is CASSGTNSGANVLTF.